The 19 T cell receptor beta chains below come from one sample, sequenced in a study of cytotoxic CD8 clonotypes in ibrutinib-treated CLL. Generated by immunoSEQ multiplex PCR, the TCRdb table keeps only in-frame clones and is missing some. The sample holds 120,000 to 150,000 clones, roughly 80% seen once. The sample in question was PBMCs, obtained after 12 months of ibrutinib treatment. These receptors were taken from a human donor with chronic lymphocytic leukemia.

V usage is TRBV6-5 and J usage is TRBJ1-5, with a possible D match to TRBD1 (6 bases). Trimming stripped 4 bases from V and 5 bases from J, with 9 bases between. CDR3 length: 13 residues. Per germline, CDR1 MNHEY and CDR2 SVGAGI. CDR3 sequence: CASSFRGHQPQHF. CDR3 in DNA: TGTGCCAGCAGTTTCCGGGGGCATCAGCCCCAGCATTTT.

V and J are TRBV11-2 and TRBJ1-2; no clear D gene. The CDR3 extends over 15 amino acids. The V and J ends lost 1 base and 3 bases respectively, with 12 bases between them. Per the germline V gene, CDR1 is SGHAT and CDR2 is FQNNGV. CDR3 amino acids: CASSLVPESYYGYTF. The CDR3 DNA reads as TGTGCCAGCAGCTTAGTCCCAGAGTCGTACTATGGCTACACCTTC.

The V call is TRBV4-1, the J call TRBJ2-7; 14 positions match TRBD2. CDR3 length: 19 amino acids. Trimming took 4 bases from V and 0 from J; bases not matched to a gene: 11. Germline V gene sequence: CDR1 MGHRA, CDR2 YSYEKL. In DNA, the CDR3 is TGCGCCAGCAGCCTCCGGACTAGCGGGGGGTACGCGAGCTCCTACGAGCAGTACTTC. Amino acid sequence: CASSLRTSGGYASSYEQYF.

A few counts support this clone. This chain joins TRBV5-1 and TRBJ2-1; D is perhaps TRBD1 (6 bases). Germline V gene sequence: CDR1 SGHRS, CDR2 YFSETQ. This CDR3 comprises 16 residues. V lost 1 base, J lost 0 bases, and 11 bases lay in between. The CDR3 coding sequence is TGCGCCAGCAGCTTGCAGGGGACGGACTCCTACAATGAGCAGTTCTTC. Translating it yields CASSLQGTDSYNEQFF.

The chain couples TRBV10-3 to TRBJ2-7; 8 bases match TRBD1. Germline CDR1 and CDR2: ENHRY and SYGVKD. The CDR3 totals 17 residues. After removal of 7 bases from V and 2 bases from J, the junction contained 16 bases not matched to a gene. The CDR3 protein is CAIMRELTGGEAYEQYF. CDR3 nucleotides: TGTGCCATCATGAGAGAACTAACAGGGGGTGAAGCCTACGAGCAGTACTTC.

The CDR3: CASSLIGSTYEQYF. The CDR3 DNA reads as TGTGCCAGCAGTTTAATAGGCAGTACCTACGAGCAGTACTTC. The V gene is TRBV27, the J gene TRBJ2-7; D unclear. The germline V gene encodes CDR1 MNHEY and CDR2 SMNVEV (reference sequence). The ends were cut back, 2 bases at V and 2 bases at J, with 10 bases in the middle. The CDR3 covers 14 residues.

This clone appeared a single time. J is TRBJ1-5 and V is TRBV27, with D uncertain. The V end was cut by 2 bases, the J end by 0 bases, with 8 bases between. Germline assignment: CDR1 MNHEY and CDR2 SMNVEV (reference sequence). The CDR3 totals 15 residues. The CDR3: CASSLNFYSNQPQHF. The CDR3 DNA is TGTGCCAGCAGTTTAAACTTTTATAGCAATCAGCCCCAGCATTTT.

The chain joins TRBV7-3 to TRBJ1-2; 7 bases are shared with TRBD1. CDR1 and CDR2 from the germline V gene are SGHTA and FQGTGA. V lost 8 bases to trimming and J lost 2 bases; unmatched junction nucleotides: 5. CDR3 length equals 13 residues. The CDR3 DNA reads TGTGCCAGCCAGGGACAGATAAACTATGGCTACACCTTC. Its protein product is CASQGQINYGYTF.

The chain recombines TRBV5-6 with TRBJ2-1, with D hard to call. This CDR3 is 11 amino acids long. The V end lost 7 bases, the J end lost 5 bases, and 7 bases lay between the germline ends. Germline-derived CDR1 and CDR2 are SGHDT and YYEEEE. CDR3 bases: TGTGCCAGCGCTTCCCACAATGAGCAGTTCTTC. Translated: CASASHNEQFF. Full variable domain (rest looked up from reference TRBV5-6 and TRBJ2-1): DAGVTQSPTHLIKTRGQQVTLRCSPKSGHDTVSWYQQALGQGPQFIFQYYEEEERQRGNFPDRFSGHQFPNYSSELNVNALLLGDSALYLCASASHNEQFFGPGTRLTVL.

The CDR3 reads CASSLGNSPESEQYF. CDR3 bases: TGCGCCAGCAGCTTGGGGAATAGTCCCGAGAGCGAGCAGTACTTC. The genes are TRBV5-1 and TRBJ2-7; D is ambiguous. Looked up from germline, CDR1 is SGHRS and CDR2 is YFSETQ. V lost 0 bases to trimming and J lost 6 bases, with 16 bases between them. This CDR3 region has 15 residues.

The chain joins TRBV5-4 to TRBJ1-1; D remains unclear. The CDR3 sequence is 13 residues long. The V gene lost 0 bases and the J gene lost 3 bases, with 6 bases spanning the gap. Looked up from germline, CDR1 is SGHNT and CDR2 is YYREEE (reference sequence). The CDR3 here is CASSLDWDTEAFF. DNA for the CDR3: TGTGCCAGCAGCTTGGATTGGGACACTGAAGCTTTCTTT.

The chain is built from TRBV5-1 and TRBJ2-5; D possibly uses TRBD1 or TRBD2 (5 bases each). CDR1 SGHRS and CDR2 YFSETQ come from the germline V gene. V shed 8 bases and J shed 5 bases, with 13 bases lying between them. This CDR3 region has 12 residues. The CDR3 DNA reads TGCGCCAGTGGGACGGGGTCCGAGACCCAGTACTTC. Translation: CASGTGSETQYF. The entire variable domain, with the rest obtained from reference TRBV5-1 and TRBJ2-5, is as follows: KAGVTQTPRYLIKTRGQQVTLSCSPISGHRSVSWYQQTPGQGLQFLFEYFSETQRNKGNFPGRFSGRQFSNSRSEMNVSTLELGDSALYLCASGTGSETQYFGPGTRLLVL.

The CDR3 DNA sequence: TGTGCCAGCACCTCCGGGGGCCAAAGTCAGCCCCAGCATTTT. Residues: CASTSGGQSQPQHF. The chain is built from TRBV28 and TRBJ1-5; a possible D gene is TRBD1 (6 bases). Germline CDR1 is MDHEN and CDR2 is SYDVKM. There are 14 residues in the CDR3. With 7 bases removed from V and 6 bases from J, the gap between germline ends came to 16 bases.

This clone occurred once. The rearrangement links TRBV5-1 to TRBJ2-2, with TRBD2 as a possible D gene (5 bases). The germline gives CDR1 SGHRS, CDR2 YFSETQ. There are 14 residues in the CDR3. Trimming pared 0 bases from V and 6 bases from J, leaving 9 bases between. DNA of the CDR3: TGCGCCAGCAGCTTGGCTGGTAGCGCCGGGGAGCTGTTTTTT. Its protein product is CASSLAGSAGELFF.

This clone has a handful of counts. The junction departs from the called germline gene at one end, perhaps through a read error. The chain links TRBV7-2 to TRBJ1-2, with 7 bases fitting TRBD1. The CDR3 is made up of 11 amino acids. Per the germline V gene, CDR1 is SGHTA and CDR2 is FQGNSA. CDR3: CASSLFRDSSF. The DNA for the CDR3 is TGTGCCAGCAGCTTATTCCGGGACAGCAGCTTC.

This chain links TRBV7-2 with TRBJ2-7; the match to TRBD2 covers 8 bases. Germline V gene data show CDR1 as SGHTA and CDR2 as FQGNSA. V shed 5 bases and J 2 bases; nucleotides not matched to a gene: 5. The CDR3 extends over 14 amino acids. CDR3 sequence (DNA): TGTGCCAGCAGCCAGAGCGGGGGAACCTACGAGCAGTACTTC. Amino acid sequence: CASSQSGGTYEQYF.

The chain uses TRBV5-6 and TRBJ2-5; 8 positions agree with TRBD1. Germline CDR1 is SGHDT and CDR2 is YYEEEE. The CDR3 extends over 14 amino acids. V dropped 6 bases and J dropped 5; count of bases not matched to a gene: 9. The CDR3 coding sequence is TGTGCCAGCATCTCCGGACAGGGCGTTGAGACCCAGTACTTC. Protein: CASISGQGVETQYF.

This sequence joins TRBV27 and TRBJ2-7, with 9 bases lining up with TRBD1. V shed 5 bases, J shed 0 bases, and the junction held 11 bases outside the gene matches. The CDR3 consists of 17 residues. Per germline, CDR1 MNHEY and CDR2 SMNVEV (reference sequence). DNA for the CDR3: TGTGCCAGCAGTAAAGCCCCGGGACAGGGTGGCTCCTACGAGCAGTACTTC. Protein product: CASSKAPGQGGSYEQYF.

In this sample, this clone turned up a few times. J is TRBJ2-5 and V is TRBV9; no firm D call. This CDR3 has 18 residues. V lost 1 base and J 0 bases, leaving 19 bases between the germline ends. Germline assignment: CDR1 SGDLS and CDR2 YYNGEE. CDR3 bases: TGTGCCAGCAGCGTAAGCTACAAGGATGCCAGAAACCAAGAGACCCAGTACTTC. This sequence encodes CASSVSYKDARNQETQYF.